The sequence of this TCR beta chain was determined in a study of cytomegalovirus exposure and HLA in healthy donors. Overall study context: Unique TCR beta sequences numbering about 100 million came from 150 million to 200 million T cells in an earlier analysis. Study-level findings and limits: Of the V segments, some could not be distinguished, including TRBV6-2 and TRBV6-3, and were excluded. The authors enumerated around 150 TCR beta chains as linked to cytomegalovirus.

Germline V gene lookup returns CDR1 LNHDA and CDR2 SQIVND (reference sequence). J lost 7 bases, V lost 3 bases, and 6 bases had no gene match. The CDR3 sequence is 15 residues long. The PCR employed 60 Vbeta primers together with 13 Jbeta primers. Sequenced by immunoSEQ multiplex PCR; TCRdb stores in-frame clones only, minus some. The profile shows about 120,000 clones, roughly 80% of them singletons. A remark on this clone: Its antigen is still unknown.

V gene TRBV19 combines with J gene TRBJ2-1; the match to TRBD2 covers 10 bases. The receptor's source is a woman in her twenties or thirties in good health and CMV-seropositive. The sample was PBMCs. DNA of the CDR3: TGTGCCAGTAGTATTCTAGCGGGAGTTGGAAATGAGCAGTTCTTC. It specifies CASSILAGVGNEQFF.